This record covers a single T cell receptor beta chain. This clone was counted only a few times. Its binding antigen is unknown. There are no base qualities to consult, and no much larger clone falls within one base. Per the germline V gene, SGHAT is the CDR1 and FQNNGV is the CDR2. Its CDR3 holds 14 amino acids, cysteine through phenylalanine. This entry keeps only the CDR3 DNA: 42 bases, framed from base 1. Clipping removes 4 bases from V and 7 bases from J, with 6 as the unmatched junction base count. TCRbeta CDR3 regions were amplified from genomic DNA by means of the immunoSEQ Assay, a bias-controlled multiplex PCR. The published analysis was carried out like this. The number of nucleated cells in each sample was estimated by amplification of reference gene primers within the assay. To quantify the absolute abundance of each unique TCRbeta CDR3 rearrangement, sequence reads were collapsed and filtered. For each sample, productive Simpson clonality was calculated by taking the square root of Simpson's diversity index across productive rearrangements. Held by TCRdb, this immuneACCESS table contains in-frame sequences only and omits some clones. Under half of the omission traces to an unresolved V gene where checked; the cause of the rest is unknown. The DNA was the basis for D and trimming; V, J and clone size are from that table. The sample yields about 220,000 clones; about four fifths were counted once. The ten largest make up roughly 1.3% of the sample.

Participants in the prospective study were aged roughly 18 to 90 years, lived in more than 20 United States geographic areas, and enrolled through a virtual design. To assign participants to cohorts, the prospective study relied on clinical history that participants themselves reported in a screening survey and a study questionnaire. In the prospective study, whole blood, serum and a nasopharyngeal or oropharyngeal swab were collected from each participant by mobile phlebotomists. Additional blood draws and questionnaires over an approximately 2-month period could optionally be provided by prospective study participants. Before DNA extraction, blood samples from the prospective study were shipped at room temperature or frozen. These data originate in a study of blood T cell repertoires in COVID-19 (TCRdb year 2020). Study-wide context: Collaborator samples came from the United States, Italy and Spain and covered acute and convalescent phases of COVID-19. Samples came from the ongoing ImmuneRACE study (first 160 participants) plus 1,254 subjects from 6 global collaborators. The repertoires were made available in a free public database intended to serve as a resource for research on the immune response to SARS-CoV-2. The sample metadata nearly always contained a de-identified subject ID, COVID-19 status, age in years and sex. The prospective study material was composed of cDNA or gDNA derived from T cells, B-cell-depleted T cells, or PBMCs. HLA class I and class II types, where available, came from metadata supplied by the sample provider rather than from assay-based typing. Subjects who had been exposed to COVID-19, were actively infected with it, or had recovered from it provided the deeply sampled blood TCRbeta repertoires that made up the dataset. Broader findings and caveats from the paper: How much clinical and demographic metadata was included differed by source and by participant, and the metadata was provided uncurated.

This chain joins TRBV11-2 to TRBJ2-7, with 11 junctional bases fitting TRBD2. This TCR was recovered from a middle-aged woman with acute COVID-19. The sequenced sample consisted of PBMCs or T cells enriched from blood (not recorded which). Here is the DNA: TGTGCCAGCAGCTCACTAAGACTAGCGGGAGAGCAGTACTTC. Translated, it reads CASSSLRLAGEQYF.